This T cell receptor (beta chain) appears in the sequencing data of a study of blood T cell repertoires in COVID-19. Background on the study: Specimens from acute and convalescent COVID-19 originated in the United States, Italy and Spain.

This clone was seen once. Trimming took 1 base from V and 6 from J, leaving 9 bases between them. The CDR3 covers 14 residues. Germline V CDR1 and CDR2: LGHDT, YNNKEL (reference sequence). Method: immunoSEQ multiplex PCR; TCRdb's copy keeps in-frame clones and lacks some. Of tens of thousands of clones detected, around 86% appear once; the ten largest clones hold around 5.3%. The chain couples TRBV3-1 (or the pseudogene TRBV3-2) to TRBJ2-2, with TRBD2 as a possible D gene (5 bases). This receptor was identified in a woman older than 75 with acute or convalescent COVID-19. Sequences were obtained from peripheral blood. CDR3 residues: CASSQVRGPGELFF. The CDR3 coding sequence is TGTGCCAGCAGCCAAGTTCGGGGTCCCGGGGAGCTGTTTTTT.